These T cell receptor beta chains were read from a single sample in a study of shared clonotypes between healthy human individuals. Data came from immunoSEQ multiplex PCR; TCRdb stores just in-frame clones and leaves some out. The table has over a million clones, roughly 97% seen once; the top ten hold approximately 1.1%. Source material: naive CD4+ T cells sorted from blood. The receptors were gathered from a man younger than 45 in good health. Each CDR3 is given with its conserved first and last residue. Fields, in order: CDR3 DNA, CDR3 protein, J gene, D gene, clone size, V gene. The D gene is left open where the match is weak. The size of a clone is reported for some rows only, either as once, few or many, or as a class for expanded clones.

DNA: TGTGCCAGCAGCTTAAGAGGGGGGCCCTCCTACGAGCAGTACTTC
CDR3: CASSLRGGPSYEQYF
J: TRBJ2-7
D: -
size: -
V: TRBV5-4

DNA: TGTGCCAGCAGCCCCGTCGGGTCGGATACGCAGTATTTT
CDR3: CASSPVGSDTQYF
J: TRBJ2-3
D: -
size: once
V: TRBV7-2

DNA: TGTGCCAGCAGTAAAGACAGGGGAGAGACCCAGTACTTC
CDR3: CASSKDRGETQYF
J: TRBJ2-5
D: TRBD1
size: -
V: TRBV5-6

DNA: TGTGCCAGCAGTTTTCTAGCTCCCGTAGCGGAAACTTACAATGAGCAGTTCTTC
CDR3: CASSFLAPVAETYNEQFF
J: TRBJ2-1
D: -
size: -
V: TRBV28

DNA: TGTGCCAGCTCACGGACAGTAAAGAATGAAAAACTGTTTTTT
CDR3: CASSRTVKNEKLFF
J: TRBJ1-4
D: -
size: -
V: TRBV18

DNA: TGTGCCAGCAGCTTAGAGCCCCGGGGGGCAGATACGCAGTATTTT
CDR3: CASSLEPRGADTQYF
J: TRBJ2-3
D: TRBD2
size: once
V: TRBV7-6

DNA: TGTGCCACCAGCATAGGAATAACAGGGAACACTGAAGCTTTCTTT
CDR3: CATSIGITGNTEAFF
J: TRBJ1-1
D: -
size: -
V: TRBV15

DNA: TGTGCCAGCAGCGCAGGGGGCTGGGAGACCCAGTACTTC
CDR3: CASSAGGWETQYF
J: TRBJ2-5
D: TRBD1
size: -
V: TRBV2

DNA: TGTGCCAGCAGCCTCCAAGCGGGGTCGGCGCAGTATTTT
CDR3: CASSLQAGSAQYF
J: TRBJ2-3
D: TRBD2
size: -
V: TRBV6-5

DNA: TGTGCCAGCAGCTTAGGGGCCCTAGCGGGAGGCACAGAGACCCAGTACTTC
CDR3: CASSLGALAGGTETQYF
J: TRBJ2-5
D: TRBD2
size: once
V: TRBV7-9

DNA: TGTGCCAGCAGTGCGTCAAGGGGCGGGAGACCCCCAAAAAGGGATACGCAGTATTTT
CDR3: CASSASRGGRPPKRDTQYF
J: TRBJ2-3
D: TRBD2
size: -
V: TRBV6-1

DNA: TGTGCCAGCAGTTTCTACTACACAGATACGCAGTATTTT
CDR3: CASSFYYTDTQYF
J: TRBJ2-3
D: -
size: -
V: TRBV27

DNA: TGTGCCAGCAGTGAACCCCAGGCCGATGGGAGAGCGGGAGCCCCCTACGAGCAGTACTTC
CDR3: CASSEPQADGRAGAPYEQYF
J: TRBJ2-7
D: TRBD2
size: -
V: TRBV6-1

DNA: TGTGCCAGCAGCTCGCGGACTAGCGGGAGTGGGGAGCAGTTCTTC
CDR3: CASSSRTSGSGEQFF
J: TRBJ2-1
D: TRBD2
size: -
V: TRBV11-2

DNA: TGCGCCAGCAGCCGACAGGGGGCAGGCACCGGGGAGCTGTTTTTT
CDR3: CASSRQGAGTGELFF
J: TRBJ2-2
D: TRBD1
size: -
V: TRBV5-1

DNA: TGTGCCAGCAGCGTAGGGGGACCTAGCGGGAGCCCCTACGAGCAGTACTTC
CDR3: CASSVGGPSGSPYEQYF
J: TRBJ2-7
D: TRBD2
size: -
V: TRBV9

DNA: TGTGCCAGCAGCTTGGTGGAGGGTACCCTCTCTGGGGCCAACGTCCTGACTTTC
CDR3: CASSLVEGTLSGANVLTF
J: TRBJ2-6
D: -
size: -
V: TRBV5-6

DNA: TGTGCCAGCAGTTTCGTTGACAGGGTCTCCAATCAGCCCCAGCATTTT
CDR3: CASSFVDRVSNQPQHF
J: TRBJ1-5
D: TRBD1
size: -
V: TRBV28

DNA: TGCAGCTTATCGGAGGGAAACTATGGCTACACCTTC
CDR3: CSLSEGNYGYTF
J: TRBJ1-2
D: -
size: once
V: TRBV29-1

DNA: TGCGCCAGCAGCTTTGGAGACAGGGTCCACGAGCAGTACTTC
CDR3: CASSFGDRVHEQYF
J: TRBJ2-7
D: TRBD1
size: -
V: TRBV5-1

DNA: TGTGCCAGCAGTTCAGGGGATCGGACAGATACGCAGTATTTT
CDR3: CASSSGDRTDTQYF
J: TRBJ2-3
D: -
size: -
V: TRBV28

DNA: TGTGCCAGCAGATTTGACAGAAACACTGAAGCTTTCTTT
CDR3: CASRFDRNTEAFF
J: TRBJ1-1
D: -
size: -
V: TRBV5-6

DNA: TGTGCCAGCAGTTACCGGGACGGCTTATCTGGGGCCAACGTCCTGACTTTC
CDR3: CASSYRDGLSGANVLTF
J: TRBJ2-6
D: -
size: -
V: TRBV2

DNA: TGTGCCAGCGGTGGGTACGGCGGATCAAATCAGCCCCAGCATTTT
CDR3: CASGGYGGSNQPQHF
J: TRBJ1-5
D: -
size: -
V: TRBV28

DNA: TGTGCCAGCAGCGGTACTAGCGGGAGGGCCGTGGGCTTTAATGAGCAGTTCTTC
CDR3: CASSGTSGRAVGFNEQFF
J: TRBJ2-1
D: TRBD2
size: -
V: TRBV5-5

DNA: TGTGCCAGCACATCTAGCGGGAGGGCCCACGATGAGCAGTTCTTC
CDR3: CASTSSGRAHDEQFF
J: TRBJ2-1
D: TRBD2
size: -
V: TRBV28

DNA: TGTGCCAGTAGTTTCGGGACGCATACCTACGAGCAGTACTTC
CDR3: CASSFGTHTYEQYF
J: TRBJ2-7
D: -
size: -
V: TRBV19

DNA: TGTGCCAGCAGAGCGAGACAGGGGGCCGACGAGCAGTACTTC
CDR3: CASRARQGADEQYF
J: TRBJ2-7
D: TRBD1
size: -
V: TRBV7-6

DNA: TGTGCCAGCAGCCAAACTCGGGACTCCAAACTCCGCGAGCAGTACTTC
CDR3: CASSQTRDSKLREQYF
J: TRBJ2-7
D: -
size: -
V: TRBV7-8

DNA: TGTGCCAGCTCACCACTGCGTGCAAAATACGAGCAGTACTTC
CDR3: CASSPLRAKYEQYF
J: TRBJ2-7
D: -
size: -
V: TRBV18

DNA: TGTGCCAGCAGCTTAGATATCCGGGACCACAATGAGCAGTTCTTC
CDR3: CASSLDIRDHNEQFF
J: TRBJ2-1
D: -
size: -
V: TRBV7-2

DNA: TGTGCCAGTAGTATAGTGGCGTCTCAGCCCCAGCATTTT
CDR3: CASSIVASQPQHF
J: TRBJ1-5
D: -
size: -
V: TRBV19

DNA: TGTGCCAGCAGCGCGACAGGGAGCAATCAGCCCCAGCATTTT
CDR3: CASSATGSNQPQHF
J: TRBJ1-5
D: TRBD1
size: once
V: TRBV5-6

DNA: TGCGCCAGCAGCTTGGGACGGGAGAGGGGGGTACATACGCAGTATTTT
CDR3: CASSLGRERGVHTQYF
J: TRBJ2-3
D: -
size: -
V: TRBV5-1

DNA: TGCGCCAGCAGCTCCGGGGCCTCCCACACTGAAGCTTTCTTT
CDR3: CASSSGASHTEAFF
J: TRBJ1-1
D: -
size: -
V: TRBV5-1

DNA: TGTGCCAGCAGCTTAGGGGAGGGAAGAAGGACTGAAGCTTTCTTT
CDR3: CASSLGEGRRTEAFF
J: TRBJ1-1
D: -
size: -
V: TRBV7-9

DNA: TGCAGCGTTGGAATCTTGGGACAGAAGAACACTGAAGCTTTCTTT
CDR3: CSVGILGQKNTEAFF
J: TRBJ1-1
D: TRBD1
size: once
V: TRBV29-1

DNA: TGTGCCAGCTCACCACTGTCTGGCACTGAAGCTTTCTTT
CDR3: CASSPLSGTEAFF
J: TRBJ1-1
D: -
size: -
V: TRBV18

DNA: TGCAGCGTTGACCGGACAGGGGAAGACAATGAGCAGTTCTTC
CDR3: CSVDRTGEDNEQFF
J: TRBJ2-1
D: TRBD1
size: -
V: TRBV29-1

DNA: TGTGCCAGCTCCACCCTGTCGGCAGGGATAGCAGATACGCAGTATTTT
CDR3: CASSTLSAGIADTQYF
J: TRBJ2-3
D: -
size: -
V: TRBV18

DNA: TGTGCCAGCAGCATAGACGGAATTCGCACAGATACGCAGTATTTT
CDR3: CASSIDGIRTDTQYF
J: TRBJ2-3
D: -
size: -
V: TRBV9

DNA: TGTGCCAGCAGGGGGACCGGGGAGCTGTTTTTT
CDR3: CASRGTGELFF
J: TRBJ2-2
D: -
size: -
V: TRBV5-8

DNA: TGTGCCAGCAGCTTAAGCCTAGCGGGAGGGCCGGATCTGGAGACCCAGTACTTC
CDR3: CASSLSLAGGPDLETQYF
J: TRBJ2-5
D: TRBD2
size: -
V: TRBV13

DNA: TGTGCCAGCTCACCAGTAGACGGCTACACCTTC
CDR3: CASSPVDGYTF
J: TRBJ1-2
D: -
size: -
V: TRBV18

DNA: TGTGCCGCATCGTCTCCCTCTAGGGAAAAGGATGAGCAGTTCTTC
CDR3: CAASSPSREKDEQFF
J: TRBJ2-1
D: -
size: -
V: TRBV28

DNA: TGTGCCAGCAGCTTAGGACAGGGACTCTATGTAGGAGATACGCAGTATTTT
CDR3: CASSLGQGLYVGDTQYF
J: TRBJ2-3
D: -
size: once
V: TRBV7-9

DNA: TGCGCCAGCAGCTTGGGGACTACCAGCACAGATACGCAGTATTTT
CDR3: CASSLGTTSTDTQYF
J: TRBJ2-3
D: -
size: -
V: TRBV5-1

DNA: TGCGCCAGCAGTGAGTCCGGCCGCTACGAGCAGTACTTC
CDR3: CASSESGRYEQYF
J: TRBJ2-7
D: -
size: -
V: TRBV10-1